These 31 T cell receptor beta chains came from one sample sequenced in a study of T cell responses to AZD1222 COVID-19 vaccine. Assay used: immunoSEQ multiplex PCR; TCRdb lists only in-frame clones, some missing. The data show around 130,000 clones, more than 85% seen once. Sequencing was performed on peripheral blood, taken 28 days after the second AZD1222 dose. Receptors originate from an adult who received the AZD1222 COVID-19 vaccine.

The chain has TRBV6-5 and TRBJ1-1, with a weak D call TRBD1 (5 bases). The CDR3 contains 15 residues. CDR1 is MNHEY, CDR2 SVGAGI, per germline. Trimming pared 0 bases from V and 1 base from J, leaving 9 bases between. The CDR3 here is CASSYSTVPNTEAFF. The CDR3 coding sequence is TGTGCCAGCAGTTACTCGACAGTCCCGAACACTGAAGCTTTCTTT.

The rearrangement joins TRBV7-9 to TRBJ2-1; D uncertain. The CDR3 is made up of 12 amino acids. V dropped 3 bases and J dropped 7 bases, with 7 bases sitting between them. In germline, CDR1 is SEHNR, CDR2 FQNEAQ (reference sequence). CDR3 protein: CASSFPGNEQFF. DNA of the CDR3: TGTGCCAGCAGCTTCCCCGGGAATGAGCAGTTCTTC.

The chain links TRBV4-1 to TRBJ2-3, with TRBD1 as a possible D gene (6 bases). Deletions cut 3 bases from V and 1 base from J, with 14 bases between. The CDR3 contains 16 residues. Germline CDR1 MGHRA, CDR2 YSYEKL. The CDR3 DNA reads TGCGCCAGCAGCCAGTTCGGCAGGGGCGGCACAGATACGCAGTATTTT. This translates into CASSQFGRGGTDTQYF.

V gene TRBV7-9 combines with J gene TRBJ1-1, with a possible D match to TRBD1 (6 bases). Trimming removed 5 bases at V and 1 base at J, with 14 bases between. The CDR3 covers 15 residues. CDR1 is SEHNR and CDR2 is FQNEAQ in the germline V gene (reference sequence). In DNA, the CDR3 is TGTGCCAGCAGCCCCCGGGGGCACAAGAACACTGAAGCTTTCTTT. Translated, it gives CASSPRGHKNTEAFF.

The gene calls are TRBV7-3 and TRBJ2-2; 7 bases are shared with TRBD1. The V and J ends lost 4 bases and 4 bases, in that order; junction bases with no gene match: 9. Germline CDR1 reads SGHTA; CDR2 reads FQGTGA. The CDR3 runs 16 residues. CDR3 nucleotides: TGTGCCAGCAGCTCGCAACTAACAGGGGCCACCGGGGAGCTGTTTTTT. As protein: CASSSQLTGATGELFF.

The chain recombines TRBV30 with TRBJ1-1; 7 bases align to TRBD1. The ends lost 8 bases at V and 8 bases at J; junction bases unmatched: 11. In germline, CDR1 is GTSNPN, CDR2 SVGIG (reference sequence). The CDR3 is 12 residues long. The chain's CDR3 is CAGQAPRGEAFF. CDR3 bases: TGTGCCGGACAGGCGCCCAGGGGGGAAGCTTTCTTT.

The chain is built from TRBV11-3 and TRBJ2-2; D is unresolved. The germline gives CDR1 SGHNT, CDR2 YENEEA. CDR3 size: 14 residues. V dropped 0 bases and J dropped 3 bases, with 5 bases sitting between them. CDR3 amino acids: CASSLDSYTGELFF. CDR3 sequence (DNA): TGTGCCAGCAGCTTAGACAGCTACACCGGGGAGCTGTTTTTT.

CDR3: CASSKLAGERDTQYF. CDR3 nucleotide sequence: TGTGCCAGTAGTAAACTAGCGGGAGAAAGAGATACGCAGTATTTT. The chain employs TRBV19 and TRBJ2-3, with TRBD2 matching over 11 bases. This CDR3 contains 15 residues. Germline V gene data show CDR1 as LNHDA and CDR2 as SQIVND (reference sequence). With 4 bases clipped from V and 5 bases from J, the junction kept 5 bases outside the gene matches.

This rearrangement joins TRBV5-1 to TRBJ1-4, with D unclear. The CDR3 runs to 13 residues. V dropped 7 bases and J dropped 7 bases, with 14 bases sitting between them. CDR1 and CDR2 (germline): SGHRS, YFSETQ. The CDR3 nucleotides are TGCGCCAGCTCGCGGGGTTATACTGAAAAACTGTTTTTT. Encoded protein: CASSRGYTEKLFF.

The chain combines TRBV19 with TRBJ2-5; D not certain. Looked up from germline, CDR1 is LNHDA and CDR2 is SQIVND (reference sequence). Trimming removed 4 bases at V and 9 bases at J, with 21 bases between. CDR3 size: 15 residues. CDR3: CASSRDPQVVSAQYF. As DNA, the CDR3 is TGTGCCAGTAGTAGGGATCCCCAAGTGGTGAGTGCCCAGTACTTC.

This rearrangement joins TRBV2 to TRBJ1-5; the D gene is possibly TRBD1 (5 bases). Germline CDR1 SNHLY, CDR2 FYNNEI. This CDR3 spans 19 amino acids. V was pared by 2 bases and J by 1 base, with 21 bases between. The CDR3 reads CASSEPTTNTKGSNQPQHF. The CDR3 nucleotides read TGTGCCAGCAGTGAACCCACAACTAATACCAAGGGGAGCAATCAGCCCCAGCATTTT.

DNA of the CDR3: TGCGCCAGCAGCTCGGGGGACACCAAGTATAATTCACCCCTCCACTTT. Its translation: CASSSGDTKYNSPLHF. The V and J genes are TRBV5-1 and TRBJ1-6; possible D gene TRBD1, 6 bases. V gave up 3 bases and J gave up 4 bases, with 14 bases separating them. The germline V gene has CDR1 SGHRS and CDR2 YFSETQ. The CDR3 consists of 16 residues.

The V and J genes are TRBV2 and TRBJ2-7; no clear D gene. The CDR3 length is 14 residues. The V end lost 6 bases, the J end lost 6 bases, and 18 bases lay between the germline ends. The germline gives CDR1 SNHLY, CDR2 FYNNEI. The CDR3 protein is CASSERRVSGEQYF. CDR3 nucleotide sequence: TGTGCCAGCAGCGAGCGACGGGTGAGTGGCGAGCAGTACTTC.

This rearrangement joins TRBV6-5 to TRBJ1-5, with D uncertain. Germline lookup yields CDR1 MNHEY and CDR2 SVGAGI. The CDR3 totals 15 residues. The ends were cut back, 5 bases at V and 0 bases at J, with 11 bases in the middle. The CDR3 coding sequence is TGTGCCAGCAGTAAACAACACACTAGCAATCAGCCCCAGCATTTT. This sequence encodes CASSKQHTSNQPQHF.

The chain links TRBV28 to TRBJ1-2, with 8 bases matching TRBD1. Germline CDR1 and CDR2: MDHEN and SYDVKM. V shed 6 bases, J shed 10 bases, and the junction held 16 bases outside the gene matches. This CDR3 has 15 amino acids. The CDR3 here is CASSPGTGDLEAYTF. CDR3 sequence (DNA): TGTGCCAGCAGCCCCGGGACAGGCGATTTAGAGGCCTACACCTTC.

The chain employs TRBV5-4 and TRBJ2-1, with a tentative D call TRBD2 (5 bases). Germline V gene sequence: CDR1 SGHNT, CDR2 YYREEE (reference sequence). V dropped 1 base and J dropped 3 bases, with 14 bases sitting between them. The CDR3 totals 16 residues. CDR3 loop: CASSLKISGSYNEQFF. For the CDR3, the DNA is TGTGCCAGCAGCTTGAAGATCTCGGGAAGCTACAATGAGCAGTTCTTC.

In DNA, the CDR3 is TGTGCCAGCAGTCCACAGGGGACTGAAGCTTTCTTT. Translating gives CASSPQGTEAFF. The chain is built from TRBV12-3 or TRBV12-4 and TRBJ1-1; 7 bases align to TRBD1. The V segment lost 5 bases and the J segment 5 bases; nucleotides outside the gene matches: 2. This CDR3 comprises 12 residues.

The V gene is TRBV3-1 (or the pseudogene TRBV3-2), the J gene TRBJ1-2; maybe TRBD1 (5 bases). CDR1 and CDR2 (germline): LGHDT, YNNKEL (reference sequence). The CDR3 runs 16 residues. V was clipped by 4 bases and J by 0 bases, with 15 bases between them. CDR3: CASSLTDSPANYGYTF. For the CDR3, the DNA is TGTGCCAGCAGCCTAACCGACAGCCCAGCTAACTATGGCTACACCTTC.

This chain uses TRBV25-1 with TRBJ1-2; 8 bases align to TRBD1. The CDR3 is made up of 15 amino acids. The germline CDR1 and CDR2 sequences are MGHDK and SYGVNS. J was trimmed by 3 bases and V by 0 bases; bases with no gene match: 3. The CDR3 is CASSEYGQGYYGYTF. CDR3 nucleotides: TGTGCCAGCAGTGAATATGGACAGGGTTACTATGGCTACACCTTC.

The chain couples TRBV5-1 to TRBJ2-1, with no clear D. Germline CDR1 SGHRS, CDR2 YFSETQ. This CDR3 is built from 16 residues. V lost 3 bases and J lost 4, with 17 bases in between. The CDR3 spells CASSSEWEPKYNEQFF. CDR3 in DNA: TGCGCCAGCAGCTCCGAATGGGAACCTAAATACAATGAGCAGTTCTTC.

The chain uses TRBV2 and TRBJ2-7; no firm D call. The ends were cut back, 2 bases at V and 3 bases at J, with 8 bases in the middle. The CDR3 contains 13 residues. Germline values: CDR1 SNHLY, CDR2 FYNNEI. The DNA for the CDR3 is TGTGCCAGCAGTGAACGGGTTTTCTACGAGCAGTACTTC. Its protein is CASSERVFYEQYF.

The chain joins TRBV7-3 to TRBJ2-2; 9 nucleotides line up with TRBD2. The germline gives CDR1 SGHTA, CDR2 FQGTGA. J was trimmed by 6 bases and V by 5 bases; bases with no gene match: 10. This CDR3 has 16 residues. The CDR3 DNA is TGTGCCAGCAGCCTCCTTAGCGGGAGTGGGGCCGGGGAGCTGTTTTTT. Translating it yields CASSLLSGSGAGELFF.

Worth noting for this clone: One end of the junction varies from germline; a read error may be responsible. The V and J genes are TRBV7-9 and TRBJ2-7; 7 bases fit TRBD2. Germline CDR1 reads SEHNR; CDR2 reads FQNEAQ (reference sequence). CDR3 length equals 14 residues. For the CDR3, the DNA is TGTGTCAGCACCCTAGCGGAGGGTACCTACGAGCAGTACTTC. This gives the protein CVSTLAEGTYEQYF.

This chain uses TRBV4-1 with TRBJ2-1; 7 bases are a match to TRBD2. There are 16 residues in the CDR3. Germline V CDR1 and CDR2: MGHRA, YSYEKL. Losses at the gene ends were 0 bases for V and 4 bases for J; bases not matched to a gene: 6. Written as DNA, the CDR3 is TGCGCCAGCAGCCAAGAAGGGCTAGCGGCATACAATGAGCAGTTCTTC. Its protein product is CASSQEGLAAYNEQFF.

This chain links TRBV6-1 with TRBJ1-2; D remains unclear. The V and J ends lost 2 bases and 8 bases respectively, with 15 bases between them. Looked up from germline, CDR1 is MNHNS and CDR2 is SASEGT. The CDR3 contains 14 residues. CDR3 nucleotide sequence: TGTGCCAGCAGTGAATTGGGCATTGACGGAGGCTACACCTTC. Translation gives CASSELGIDGGYTF.

The chain has TRBV5-4 and TRBJ1-6; tentative D call: TRBD1 (5 bases). This CDR3 comprises 15 residues. V gave up 4 bases and J gave up 0 bases, with 8 bases separating them. The V gene's germline CDR1 is SGHNT and CDR2 YYREEE (reference sequence). This CDR3 is CASSPGHSYNSPLHF. In DNA, the CDR3 is TGTGCCAGCAGCCCCGGACACTCCTATAATTCACCCCTCCACTTT.

The chain employs TRBV19 and TRBJ1-1; D is perhaps TRBD1 (6 bases). The CDR3 extends over 14 amino acids. V was cut by 4 bases and J by 8 bases, with 17 bases left in between. Germline V gene data show CDR1 as LNHDA and CDR2 as SQIVND (reference sequence). The CDR3 sequence: CASSRAGTSGEAFF. CDR3 in DNA: TGTGCCAGTAGTAGGGCCGGGACATCAGGCGAAGCTTTCTTT.

Notes on this clone: At one end the junction does not follow the germline gene, possibly because of a read error. The sample contains more than one DNA sequence encoding this CDR3. The rearrangement links TRBV18 to TRBJ1-1; no firm D call. Germline CDR1 is KGHSH and CDR2 is LQKENI. The CDR3 is 15 residues long. Here the CDR3 DNA reads TGTGCCAGCTCCCCGCCCTGGGTAGGAGGCACTGAAGCCTTCTTT. It encodes CASSPPWVGGTEAFF.

The rearrangement links TRBV2 to TRBJ1-1, with 8 bases identical to TRBD1. Germline V gene lookup returns CDR1 SNHLY and CDR2 FYNNEI. Germline trimming cut 6 bases from V and 4 bases from J; bases unmatched to any gene: 10. The CDR3 is made up of 15 amino acids. CDR3 sequence: CASRVTGGLGTEAFF. The CDR3 nucleotides are TGTGCCAGCAGGGTTACAGGGGGATTGGGCACTGAAGCTTTCTTT.

This CDR3 is CASSYSWNTEAFF. The CDR3, as DNA: TGTGCCAGCAGTTACTCTTGGAACACTGAAGCTTTCTTT. The rearrangement links TRBV6-5 to TRBJ1-1, with unresolved D. V lost 0 bases and J lost 1, with 3 bases in between. Germline CDR1 is MNHEY and CDR2 is SVGAGI. The CDR3 consists of 13 residues.

This clone was seen only once. V is TRBV5-8 and J is TRBJ1-2; the D gene is possibly TRBD1 (6 bases). V shed 3 bases and J shed 6 bases, with 18 bases lying between them. CDR3 length equals 15 residues. CDR1 and CDR2 (germline): SGHTS, YDEGEE. The CDR3 nucleotides read TGTGCCAGCAGCTCGTACAGGGACACTGACGATGGCTACACCTTC. Encoded protein: CASSSYRDTDDGYTF.